A selection of T cell receptor beta chains follows, all from one sample in a study of CD8+ T cells in alopecia areata. Clones were read by immunoSEQ multiplex PCR, and TCRdb kept only the in-frame ones, dropping some. Among about 190,000 clones listed, around three fifths were seen once. The input for sequencing was CD4+ T cells sorted from blood, taken at week 49, from a patient treated with tofacitinib. The receptors derive from a human donor with alopecia areata. Each CDR3 is given with its conserved first and last residue. D genes are given only for firm matches. For some rows the clone size is stated as once, few or many, or as a class when expanded; others skip it.

d_call: NA
cdr3_length: 12
clone_size: NA
j_call: TRBJ1-5
v_call: TRBV5-6
cdr3_nt: TGTGCCAGCAGCTTGGCGGGTCAGCCCCAGCATTTT
cdr3_aa: CASSLAGQPQHF

d_call: NA
cdr3_length: 11
clone_size: NA
j_call: TRBJ2-5
v_call: TRBV29-1
cdr3_nt: TGCAGCGTTGGACCGTCGGAGACCCAGTACTTC
cdr3_aa: CSVGPSETQYF

d_call: TRBD1
cdr3_length: 17
clone_size: NA
j_call: TRBJ2-4
v_call: TRBV27
cdr3_nt: TGTGCCAGCAGTTCCGGACAGGGGGCGGGAGCCAAAAACATTCAGTACTTC
cdr3_aa: CASSSGQGAGAKNIQYF

d_call: TRBD2
cdr3_length: 16
clone_size: NA
j_call: TRBJ2-1
v_call: TRBV5-6
cdr3_nt: TGTGCCAGCAGCGCGGGACTAGCGGGACTCTACAATGAGCAGTTCTTC
cdr3_aa: CASSAGLAGLYNEQFF

d_call: NA
cdr3_length: 14
clone_size: NA
j_call: TRBJ2-1
v_call: TRBV9
cdr3_nt: TGTGCCAGCAGCGTAGGGTTTTTGTTCGATGAGCAGTTCTTC
cdr3_aa: CASSVGFLFDEQFF

d_call: TRBD1
cdr3_length: 15
clone_size: few
j_call: TRBJ2-2
v_call: TRBV11-3
cdr3_nt: TGTGCCAGCAGCTTAAGGACAGGGAGCCCCGGGGAGCTGTTTTTT
cdr3_aa: CASSLRTGSPGELFF

d_call: NA
cdr3_length: 13
clone_size: once
j_call: TRBJ2-7
v_call: TRBV4-3
cdr3_nt: TGCGCCAGCAGCCAAGGCCTCAGCTACGAGCAGTACTTC
cdr3_aa: CASSQGLSYEQYF

d_call: TRBD2
cdr3_length: 14
clone_size: NA
j_call: TRBJ2-7
v_call: TRBV7-9
cdr3_nt: TGTGCCAGCACCGCGGTAGCGGGGCCCTACGAGCAGTACTTC
cdr3_aa: CASTAVAGPYEQYF

d_call: TRBD2
cdr3_length: 15
clone_size: NA
j_call: TRBJ2-5
v_call: TRBV11-2
cdr3_nt: TGTGCCAGCAGCTTATCTAGCGGGGGCCAAGAGACCCAGTACTTC
cdr3_aa: CASSLSSGGQETQYF

d_call: NA
cdr3_length: 13
clone_size: few
j_call: TRBJ2-5
v_call: TRBV29-1
cdr3_nt: TGCAGCGTTGGATTAAGGGGTACGGAGACCCAGTACTTC
cdr3_aa: CSVGLRGTETQYF

d_call: NA
cdr3_length: 13
clone_size: once
j_call: TRBJ1-1
v_call: TRBV30
cdr3_nt: TGTGCCTGGAGGGACACCGGCGAGCCTGAAGCTTTCTTT
cdr3_aa: CAWRDTGEPEAFF

d_call: NA
cdr3_length: 14
clone_size: few
j_call: TRBJ2-2
v_call: TRBV29-1
cdr3_nt: TGCAGCGTTGCCCACGGCTCGAACACCGGGGAGCTGTTTTTT
cdr3_aa: CSVAHGSNTGELFF

d_call: NA
cdr3_length: 13
clone_size: NA
j_call: TRBJ1-3
v_call: TRBV29-1
cdr3_nt: TGCAGCGTTGAGGACTTCTCTGGAAACACCATATATTTT
cdr3_aa: CSVEDFSGNTIYF

d_call: TRBD1
cdr3_length: 14
clone_size: NA
j_call: TRBJ1-4
v_call: TRBV29-1
cdr3_nt: TGCAGCGTCGGCACCGGGACAGCTAATGAAAAACTGTTTTTT
cdr3_aa: CSVGTGTANEKLFF

d_call: NA
cdr3_length: 12
clone_size: NA
j_call: TRBJ1-1
v_call: TRBV30
cdr3_nt: TGTGCCTGGAGTGTTGACAGCCAAGAAGCTTTCTTT
cdr3_aa: CAWSVDSQEAFF

d_call: TRBD1
cdr3_length: 14
clone_size: NA
j_call: TRBJ1-4
v_call: TRBV19
cdr3_nt: TGTGCCAGTAGTCTACAGGGGACTAATGAAAAACTGTTTTTT
cdr3_aa: CASSLQGTNEKLFF

d_call: NA
cdr3_length: 13
clone_size: NA
j_call: TRBJ2-5
v_call: TRBV7-2
cdr3_nt: TGTGCCAGCAGCTTAGCAGGGGGTGAGACCCAGTACTTC
cdr3_aa: CASSLAGGETQYF

d_call: NA
cdr3_length: 15
clone_size: NA
j_call: TRBJ2-2
v_call: TRBV2
cdr3_nt: TGTGCCAGCACTGAAGGGGTCCTGAACACCGGGGAGCTGTTTTTT
cdr3_aa: CASTEGVLNTGELFF

d_call: NA
cdr3_length: 15
clone_size: NA
j_call: TRBJ1-5
v_call: TRBV19
cdr3_nt: TGTGCCAGTAGCAGGTTGCAGAACCATAATCAGCCCCAGCATTTT
cdr3_aa: CASSRLQNHNQPQHF

d_call: NA
cdr3_length: 14
clone_size: NA
j_call: TRBJ1-5
v_call: TRBV6-1
cdr3_nt: TGTGCCAGCAGTGAAATGGGGAGAGGTCAGCCCCAGCATTTT
cdr3_aa: CASSEMGRGQPQHF

d_call: NA
cdr3_length: 14
clone_size: NA
j_call: TRBJ2-7
v_call: TRBV5-1
cdr3_nt: TGCGCCAGCAGAACCAGGGAACTCCCCTCCGAGCAGTACTTC
cdr3_aa: CASRTRELPSEQYF

d_call: NA
cdr3_length: 13
clone_size: NA
j_call: TRBJ1-6
v_call: TRBV4-1
cdr3_nt: TGCGCCAGCAGCCAAGAAAGGGCAAGGCCCCTCCACTTT
cdr3_aa: CASSQERARPLHF

d_call: TRBD2
cdr3_length: 15
clone_size: NA
j_call: TRBJ2-1
v_call: TRBV27
cdr3_nt: TGTGCCACACTTAAAGCGGGGAAAGAATACAATGAGCAGTTCTTC
cdr3_aa: CATLKAGKEYNEQFF

d_call: TRBD1
cdr3_length: 15
clone_size: NA
j_call: TRBJ1-1
v_call: TRBV29-1
cdr3_nt: TGCAGCGTCCCCCGGGACAGGGGTGTTATCAAGGAAGCTTTCTTT
cdr3_aa: CSVPRDRGVIKEAFF

d_call: TRBD1
cdr3_length: 15
clone_size: NA
j_call: TRBJ2-7
v_call: TRBV4-1
cdr3_nt: TGCGCCAGCAGCCAACCTAAGGACAGGGGGCACGAGCAGTACTTC
cdr3_aa: CASSQPKDRGHEQYF

d_call: NA
cdr3_length: 15
clone_size: few
j_call: TRBJ2-1
v_call: TRBV5-1
cdr3_nt: TGCGCCAGCAGCTTGTCGCAAATAACAACCAATGAGCAGTTCTTC
cdr3_aa: CASSLSQITTNEQFF

d_call: NA
cdr3_length: 13
clone_size: NA
j_call: TRBJ2-7
v_call: TRBV4-3
cdr3_nt: TGCGCCAGCAGCGAGGGGCGGACCTACGAGCAGTACTTC
cdr3_aa: CASSEGRTYEQYF

d_call: NA
cdr3_length: 10
clone_size: few
j_call: TRBJ1-2
v_call: TRBV29-1
cdr3_nt: TGCAGCGTTGATCCTTCCCCCGGCACCTTC
cdr3_aa: CSVDPSPGTF

d_call: NA
cdr3_length: 14
clone_size: NA
j_call: TRBJ1-4
v_call: TRBV5-1
cdr3_nt: TGCGCCAGCAGCTCCGGGAGGCCCGACGGGAAACTGTTTTTT
cdr3_aa: CASSSGRPDGKLFF

d_call: NA
cdr3_length: 14
clone_size: NA
j_call: TRBJ1-1
v_call: TRBV27
cdr3_nt: TGTGCCAGCAGTCCACGGGCCAAACCCCCTGAAGCTTTCTTT
cdr3_aa: CASSPRAKPPEAFF

d_call: TRBD1
cdr3_length: 17
clone_size: NA
j_call: TRBJ1-5
v_call: TRBV7-8
cdr3_nt: TGTGCCAGCAGCTTAGGATACCGGGACAGGGATAATCAGCCCCAGCATTTT
cdr3_aa: CASSLGYRDRDNQPQHF

d_call: TRBD1
cdr3_length: 13
clone_size: NA
j_call: TRBJ2-5
v_call: TRBV29-1
cdr3_nt: TGCAGCGCACGGACAGGGGGCCAAGAGACCCAGTACTTC
cdr3_aa: CSARTGGQETQYF

d_call: NA
cdr3_length: 14
clone_size: NA
j_call: TRBJ2-3
v_call: TRBV5-1
cdr3_nt: TGCGCCAGCAGCTTGTCTGTGCTCACAGATACGCAGTATTTT
cdr3_aa: CASSLSVLTDTQYF

d_call: NA
cdr3_length: 11
clone_size: NA
j_call: TRBJ2-4
v_call: TRBV4-1
cdr3_nt: TGCGCCAGCAGCCATATAAACATTCAGTACTTC
cdr3_aa: CASSHINIQYF

d_call: TRBD1
cdr3_length: 11
clone_size: once
j_call: TRBJ1-2
v_call: TRBV29-1
cdr3_nt: TGCAGCGTCCAAAGACAGGGGGCGGACACCTTC
cdr3_aa: CSVQRQGADTF

d_call: NA
cdr3_length: 13
clone_size: NA
j_call: TRBJ1-5
v_call: TRBV11-2
cdr3_nt: TGTGCCAGCAGCTTAGATCTCAATCAGCCCCAGCATTTT
cdr3_aa: CASSLDLNQPQHF

d_call: NA
cdr3_length: 15
clone_size: NA
j_call: TRBJ2-5
v_call: TRBV4-3
cdr3_nt: TGCGCCAGCAGCCAAGAATTTCGGCGAGAAGAGACCCAGTACTTC
cdr3_aa: CASSQEFRREETQYF

d_call: NA
cdr3_length: 11
clone_size: NA
j_call: TRBJ2-7
v_call: TRBV30
cdr3_nt: TGTGCCTGGAGTGGACAGTTCGAGCAGTACTTC
cdr3_aa: CAWSGQFEQYF

d_call: NA
cdr3_length: 11
clone_size: NA
j_call: TRBJ1-1
v_call: TRBV29-1
cdr3_nt: TGCAGCGTTGGAGAATCCCATGAAGCTTTCTTT
cdr3_aa: CSVGESHEAFF

d_call: NA
cdr3_length: 14
clone_size: NA
j_call: TRBJ2-4
v_call: TRBV5-6
cdr3_nt: TGTGCCAGCAGCGGGGATGACAGTAATGGCATTCAGTACTTC
cdr3_aa: CASSGDDSNGIQYF

d_call: NA
cdr3_length: 13
clone_size: NA
j_call: TRBJ1-1
v_call: TRBV29-1
cdr3_nt: TGCAGCGTGAACGGCAGGGCGAACACTGAAGCTTTCTTT
cdr3_aa: CSVNGRANTEAFF

d_call: TRBD1
cdr3_length: 14
clone_size: NA
j_call: TRBJ1-2
v_call: TRBV11-2
cdr3_nt: TGTGCCAGCAGCTTAGAACAGGGGTCGTATGGCTACACCTTC
cdr3_aa: CASSLEQGSYGYTF

d_call: NA
cdr3_length: 12
clone_size: NA
j_call: TRBJ2-3
v_call: TRBV25-1
cdr3_nt: TGTGCCAGCAGTGCCCTCACAGATACGCAGTATTTT
cdr3_aa: CASSALTDTQYF

d_call: TRBD2
cdr3_length: 14
clone_size: NA
j_call: TRBJ2-5
v_call: TRBV7-7
cdr3_nt: TGTGCCAGCAGCTCCTCGGTAGCGGGGGAGACCCAGTACTTC
cdr3_aa: CASSSSVAGETQYF

d_call: NA
cdr3_length: 15
clone_size: once
j_call: TRBJ1-2
v_call: TRBV9
cdr3_nt: TGTGCCAGCAGCGTAGCTCCGGACACCAACTATGGCTACACCTTC
cdr3_aa: CASSVAPDTNYGYTF

d_call: NA
cdr3_length: 15
clone_size: NA
j_call: TRBJ2-7
v_call: TRBV7-6
cdr3_nt: TGTGCCAGCAGCCCCGGCAGGGGCGCGTCCTACGAGCAGTACTTC
cdr3_aa: CASSPGRGASYEQYF

d_call: NA
cdr3_length: 14
clone_size: NA
j_call: TRBJ1-1
v_call: TRBV30
cdr3_nt: TGTGCCTGGAGCGACCACCAGGGGAACACTGAAGCTTTCTTT
cdr3_aa: CAWSDHQGNTEAFF

d_call: NA
cdr3_length: 13
clone_size: NA
j_call: TRBJ1-5
v_call: TRBV29-1
cdr3_nt: TGCAGCGTTGCGCAAAATGATAATCAGCCCCAGCATTTT
cdr3_aa: CSVAQNDNQPQHF

d_call: NA
cdr3_length: 13
clone_size: once
j_call: TRBJ2-7
v_call: TRBV29-1
cdr3_nt: TGCAGCGCCGCCGGGGGCAGGGGGTACGAGCAGTACTTC
cdr3_aa: CSAAGGRGYEQYF

d_call: TRBD1
cdr3_length: 15
clone_size: NA
j_call: TRBJ1-1
v_call: TRBV29-1
cdr3_nt: TGCAGCGTTAGTCGGGACAGGGGTCCCGCCACTGAAGCTTTCTTT
cdr3_aa: CSVSRDRGPATEAFF

d_call: NA
cdr3_length: 15
clone_size: NA
j_call: TRBJ1-2
v_call: TRBV18
cdr3_nt: TGTGCCAGCTCACCTTCCGCCGGTCCGAACTATGGCTACACCTTC
cdr3_aa: CASSPSAGPNYGYTF

d_call: NA
cdr3_length: 13
clone_size: NA
j_call: TRBJ1-1
v_call: TRBV9
cdr3_nt: TGTGCCAGCAGCCCGGGCCTGAACACTGAAGCTTTCTTT
cdr3_aa: CASSPGLNTEAFF

d_call: NA
cdr3_length: 12
clone_size: NA
j_call: TRBJ1-1
v_call: TRBV30
cdr3_nt: NA
cdr3_aa: CAWSTGVPEAFF

d_call: NA
cdr3_length: 17
clone_size: NA
j_call: TRBJ1-6
v_call: TRBV27
cdr3_nt: TGTGCCAGCAGTTTATTTGGTCAGCTCTCCTATAATTCACCCCTCCACTTT
cdr3_aa: CASSLFGQLSYNSPLHF

d_call: NA
cdr3_length: 16
clone_size: NA
j_call: TRBJ2-7
v_call: TRBV18
cdr3_nt: TGTGCCAGCTCACCAACTGGTTCCGCGAACTCCTACGAGCAGTACTTC
cdr3_aa: CASSPTGSANSYEQYF

d_call: NA
cdr3_length: 16
clone_size: few
j_call: TRBJ1-6
v_call: TRBV4-3
cdr3_nt: TGCGCCAGCAGCCAAGTAGACAGCTCCTATAATTCACCCCTCCACTTT
cdr3_aa: CASSQVDSSYNSPLHF

d_call: NA
cdr3_length: 11
clone_size: NA
j_call: TRBJ1-2
v_call: TRBV29-1
cdr3_nt: TGCAGCGGCGGAACGGACTATGGCTACACCTTC
cdr3_aa: CSGGTDYGYTF

d_call: NA
cdr3_length: 12
clone_size: NA
j_call: TRBJ2-1
v_call: TRBV7-2
cdr3_nt: TGTGCCAGCAGCCCAAACTACAATGAGCAGTTCTTC
cdr3_aa: CASSPNYNEQFF

d_call: TRBD1
cdr3_length: 15
clone_size: few
j_call: TRBJ1-5
v_call: TRBV15
cdr3_nt: TGTGCCACCAGAACCGGGACAGGGGTCAATCAGCCCCAGCATTTT
cdr3_aa: CATRTGTGVNQPQHF

d_call: NA
cdr3_length: 13
clone_size: NA
j_call: TRBJ2-3
v_call: TRBV7-2
cdr3_nt: TGTGCCAGCAGTTACCTCCTCACAGATACGCAGTATTTT
cdr3_aa: CASSYLLTDTQYF